A single sample gave rise to the 11 T cell receptor beta chains below, sequenced in a study of T cells in Graves' hyperthyroidism and ophthalmopathy. There were TCR beta CDR3 regions amplified from RNA transcripts. An initial round of RT-PCR targeting the TCR CDR3 relied on the HTBI primer set. TCRdb re-called the multiplex PCR reads with MiXCR, one entry per CDR3 protein. The repertoire holds hundreds of thousands of distinct CDR3 sequences, with 17% as singletons. Input material: blood. All receptors derive from a woman between 18 and 30 years old with Graves' ophthalmopathy.

The J gene is TRBJ1-5, the V gene TRBV12-3 or TRBV12-4; no reliable D call. V was pared by 4 bases and J by 1 base, with 8 bases between. This CDR3 is 14 amino acids long. As DNA, the CDR3 is TGTGCCAGCAGTTGGAGGGTCAGCAATCAGCCCCAGCATTTT. As protein: CASSWRVSNQPQHF.

The chain carries TRBV19 and TRBJ1-2; a weak D match, TRBD1 (5 bases). The CDR3 extends over 17 amino acids. Germline V gene lookup returns CDR1 LNHDA and CDR2 SQIVND (reference sequence). V lost 9 bases, J lost 1 base, and 24 bases lay in between. The CDR3 nucleotides are TGTGCCAGCAGGCATGGAAGAGGGACCGACAGTAACTATGGCTACACCTTC. Translation gives CASRHGRGTDSNYGYTF.

This clonotype was observed at least ten times. The V call is TRBV5-5, the J call TRBJ2-7; D unresolved. V gave up 1 base and J gave up 4 bases, with 9 bases separating them. The CDR3 consists of 13 residues. Germline CDR1 SGHKS, CDR2 YYEKEE (reference sequence). The CDR3 is CASSLLMGYEQYF. The CDR3 DNA reads as TGTGCCAGCAGCTTGTTAATGGGTTACGAGCAGTACTTC.

This clonotype was recorded a few times. This chain connects TRBV6-5 to TRBJ2-5, with TRBD1 identical over 8 bases. The CDR3 has 14 amino acids. V was clipped by 2 bases and J by 6 bases; unmatched bases: 5. Germline CDR1 is MNHEY and CDR2 is SVGAGI. CDR3 residues: CASSYGQGRKTQYF. The CDR3 DNA reads TGTGCCAGCAGTTACGGACAGGGCAGAAAGACCCAGTACTTC.

Concerning this clonotype itself: A much larger clone lies a single base off, so this may be a read error. The chain links TRBV30 to TRBJ2-1; maybe TRBD1 (6 bases). The CDR3 sequence is 13 residues long. The germline V gene encodes CDR1 GTSNPN and CDR2 SVGIG (reference sequence). This chain's CDR3 is CAWRQGAHNEQLF. CDR3 bases: TGTGCCTGGAGACAGGGCGCCCACAATGAGCAGCTCTTC. Supplemented by reference TRBV30 and TRBJ2-1, the full variable domain reads SQTIHQWPATLVQPVGSPLSLECTVEGTSNPNLYWYRQAAGRGLQLLFYSVGIGQISSEVPQNLSASRPQDRQFILSSKKLLLSDSGFYLCAWRQGAHNEQLFGPGTRLTVL.

This clonotype was observed many times. V usage is TRBV18 and J usage is TRBJ1-1, with D maybe TRBD1 (5 bases). The V gene's germline CDR1 is KGHSH and CDR2 LQKENI. Trimming left V 3 bases short and J 4 bases short, with 9 bases between. The CDR3 has 13 residues. The chain's CDR3 is CASSPMGGTEAFF. For the CDR3, the DNA is TGTGCCAGCTCACCTATGGGGGGCACTGAAGCTTTCTTT.

This clonotype was seen many times. The chain combines TRBV3-1 with TRBJ2-4; D remains ambiguous. V lost 0 bases, J lost 6 bases, and 3 bases lay in between. The CDR3 spans 12 residues. Germline lookup yields CDR1 LGHDT and CDR2 YNNKEL (reference sequence). The CDR3 spells CASSQEGNIQYF. The CDR3 coding sequence is TGTGCCAGCAGCCAAGAGGGAAACATTCAGTACTTC.

This clonotype was picked up a small number of times. CDR3 DNA: TGCGCCAGCAGCCAATTTGTCGGACAGGAAGAGTACTATGGCTACACCTTC. Residues: CASSQFVGQEEYYGYTF. This chain uses TRBV4-1 with TRBJ1-2; 7 nucleotides match TRBD1. This CDR3 spans 17 amino acids. Germline-derived CDR1 and CDR2 are MGHRA and YSYEKL. Unmatched junction bases numbered 12, after V lost 2 bases and J lost 3 bases.

The chain joins TRBV30 to TRBJ1-1; tentative D call: TRBD1 (6 bases). This CDR3 contains 14 residues. CDR1 is GTSNPN and CDR2 is SVGIG in the germline V gene (reference sequence). The ends were cut back, 2 bases at V and 7 bases at J, with 17 bases in the middle. The CDR3 nucleotides are TGTGCCTGGAGTTTTGATCGGGGGCTGGTTGAAGCTTTCTTT. It encodes CAWSFDRGLVEAFF. Looking up the rest from reference TRBV30 and TRBJ1-1 gives the full variable domain: SQTIHQWPATLVQPVGSPLSLECTVEGTSNPNLYWYRQAAGRGLQLLFYSVGIGQISSEVPQNLSASRPQDRQFILSSKKLLLSDSGFYLCAWSFDRGLVEAFFGQGTRLTVV.

This clonotype has only a few counts. The chain joins TRBV6-1 to TRBJ1-1, with 11 bases lining up with TRBD1. Unmatched junction bases numbered 14, after V lost 10 bases and J lost 4 bases. Germline-derived CDR1 and CDR2 are MNHNS and SASEGT. This CDR3 contains 16 residues. In DNA form, the CDR3 reads TGTGCCATAGAGGGGACAGGGGGTAGGGGTAGCACTGAAGCTTTCTTT. The encoded protein is CAIEGTGGRGSTEAFF.

This clonotype was seen many times. The chain carries TRBV3-1 and TRBJ1-3; D remains ambiguous. The CDR3 is 13 residues long. V lost 2 bases, J lost 4 bases, and 6 bases lay in between. Germline-derived CDR1 and CDR2 are LGHDT and YNNKEL (reference sequence). The CDR3 nucleotides are TGTGCCAGCAGCCAACACTTCGGAAACACCATATATTTT. This codes for CASSQHFGNTIYF.